The 8 T cell receptor beta chains listed next were all sequenced from one sample in a study of shared clonotypes between healthy human individuals. Produced via immunoSEQ multiplex PCR; TCRdb's table is partial and in-frame only. Among approximately 710,000 clones listed, about 90% were seen once. The sequenced material came from memory CD8+ T cells from PBMCs. Subset: CD45RO+ cells pooled with CCR7-negative TemRA cells. These receptors were obtained from a man aged 18-30 years in good health. Some clones in this sample may be carry-over from other donors' samples.

Details on this clone: Additional DNA sequences in this sample encode the identical CDR3. The DNA for the CDR3 is TGTGCCAGCAGCTTGGACAGGGGGAGCTCCTACGAGCAGTACTTC. Translation gives CASSLDRGSSYEQYF. This chain uses TRBV7-8 with TRBJ2-7, with 10 bases aligning to TRBD1. This CDR3 is 15 amino acids long. V was clipped by 3 bases and J by 0 bases; unmatched bases: 2. Germline V gene lookup returns CDR1 SGHVS and CDR2 FQNEAQ.

The rearrangement links TRBV12-5 to TRBJ2-5, with unresolved D. V was shortened by 3 bases and J by 5 bases, with 16 bases between the two germline ends. Germline V gene lookup returns CDR1 LGHNT and CDR2 FRNRAP. There are 15 residues in the CDR3. The CDR3 loop reads CASGFSSLHPETQYF. In nucleotides, the CDR3 is TGTGCTAGTGGTTTTTCGAGCCTACACCCGGAGACCCAGTACTTC.

The chain is built from TRBV27 and TRBJ2-3; TRBD1 might be the D (6 bases). Germline assignment: CDR1 MNHEY and CDR2 SMNVEV (reference sequence). This CDR3 has 16 residues. The V end lost 1 base, the J end lost 0 bases, and 11 bases lay between the germline ends. The CDR3 region is CASSLFGDISTDTQYF. The CDR3 DNA sequence: TGTGCCAGCAGTTTATTCGGGGACATCAGCACAGATACGCAGTATTTT.

On this clone: Other DNA sequences in the same sample also yield this CDR3. The J gene is TRBJ1-1, the V gene TRBV29-1; D is possibly TRBD1 (6 bases). With 6 bases removed from V and 1 base from J, the gap between germline ends came to 9 bases. Looked up from germline, CDR1 is SQVTM and CDR2 is ANQGSEA. The CDR3 is 12 amino acids. The CDR3 here is CSVKQGNTEAFF. CDR3 DNA: TGCAGCGTCAAACAGGGGAACACTGAAGCTTTCTTT.

This clone was detected only once. The gene calls are TRBV5-1 and TRBJ2-6, with 7 nucleotides matching TRBD2. Germline loops: CDR1 SGHRS, CDR2 YFSETQ. J lost 0 bases, V lost 0 bases, and 3 bases had no gene match. This CDR3 has 17 residues. The CDR3: CASSLVPGGSGANVLTF. The CDR3 region has the DNA TGCGCCAGCAGCTTGGTACCGGGGGGCTCTGGGGCCAACGTCCTGACTTTC.

A single count supports this clone. The chain uses TRBV7-6 and TRBJ1-1; D perhaps matches TRBD1 (6 bases). V lost 5 bases, J lost 0 bases, and 22 bases lay in between. CDR3 length: 18 amino acids. CDR1 SGHVS and CDR2 FNYEAQ come from the germline V gene. CDR3 coding DNA: TGTGCCAGCAGCGTCGACAGCCCAATAAGGGGGGTGAACACTGAAGCTTTCTTT. This translates into CASSVDSPIRGVNTEAFF.

The chain links TRBV7-2 to TRBJ1-1; TRBD1 might be the D (5 bases). Per germline, CDR1 SGHTA and CDR2 FQGNSA. The CDR3 covers 13 residues. The V gene lost 4 bases and the J gene lost 6 bases, with 12 bases spanning the gap. CDR3 in DNA: TGTGCCAGCAGCTCCGATAGGGGTGCTGAAGCTTTCTTT. It specifies CASSSDRGAEAFF.

V is TRBV29-1 and J is TRBJ2-7; D is unresolved. The CDR3 totals 12 residues. Germline lookup yields CDR1 SQVTM and CDR2 ANQGSEA. Trimming removed 5 bases at V and 0 bases at J, with 8 bases between. CDR3 bases: TGCAGCGTTCGGCCCGGCTCCTACGAGCAGTACTTC. It specifies CSVRPGSYEQYF.